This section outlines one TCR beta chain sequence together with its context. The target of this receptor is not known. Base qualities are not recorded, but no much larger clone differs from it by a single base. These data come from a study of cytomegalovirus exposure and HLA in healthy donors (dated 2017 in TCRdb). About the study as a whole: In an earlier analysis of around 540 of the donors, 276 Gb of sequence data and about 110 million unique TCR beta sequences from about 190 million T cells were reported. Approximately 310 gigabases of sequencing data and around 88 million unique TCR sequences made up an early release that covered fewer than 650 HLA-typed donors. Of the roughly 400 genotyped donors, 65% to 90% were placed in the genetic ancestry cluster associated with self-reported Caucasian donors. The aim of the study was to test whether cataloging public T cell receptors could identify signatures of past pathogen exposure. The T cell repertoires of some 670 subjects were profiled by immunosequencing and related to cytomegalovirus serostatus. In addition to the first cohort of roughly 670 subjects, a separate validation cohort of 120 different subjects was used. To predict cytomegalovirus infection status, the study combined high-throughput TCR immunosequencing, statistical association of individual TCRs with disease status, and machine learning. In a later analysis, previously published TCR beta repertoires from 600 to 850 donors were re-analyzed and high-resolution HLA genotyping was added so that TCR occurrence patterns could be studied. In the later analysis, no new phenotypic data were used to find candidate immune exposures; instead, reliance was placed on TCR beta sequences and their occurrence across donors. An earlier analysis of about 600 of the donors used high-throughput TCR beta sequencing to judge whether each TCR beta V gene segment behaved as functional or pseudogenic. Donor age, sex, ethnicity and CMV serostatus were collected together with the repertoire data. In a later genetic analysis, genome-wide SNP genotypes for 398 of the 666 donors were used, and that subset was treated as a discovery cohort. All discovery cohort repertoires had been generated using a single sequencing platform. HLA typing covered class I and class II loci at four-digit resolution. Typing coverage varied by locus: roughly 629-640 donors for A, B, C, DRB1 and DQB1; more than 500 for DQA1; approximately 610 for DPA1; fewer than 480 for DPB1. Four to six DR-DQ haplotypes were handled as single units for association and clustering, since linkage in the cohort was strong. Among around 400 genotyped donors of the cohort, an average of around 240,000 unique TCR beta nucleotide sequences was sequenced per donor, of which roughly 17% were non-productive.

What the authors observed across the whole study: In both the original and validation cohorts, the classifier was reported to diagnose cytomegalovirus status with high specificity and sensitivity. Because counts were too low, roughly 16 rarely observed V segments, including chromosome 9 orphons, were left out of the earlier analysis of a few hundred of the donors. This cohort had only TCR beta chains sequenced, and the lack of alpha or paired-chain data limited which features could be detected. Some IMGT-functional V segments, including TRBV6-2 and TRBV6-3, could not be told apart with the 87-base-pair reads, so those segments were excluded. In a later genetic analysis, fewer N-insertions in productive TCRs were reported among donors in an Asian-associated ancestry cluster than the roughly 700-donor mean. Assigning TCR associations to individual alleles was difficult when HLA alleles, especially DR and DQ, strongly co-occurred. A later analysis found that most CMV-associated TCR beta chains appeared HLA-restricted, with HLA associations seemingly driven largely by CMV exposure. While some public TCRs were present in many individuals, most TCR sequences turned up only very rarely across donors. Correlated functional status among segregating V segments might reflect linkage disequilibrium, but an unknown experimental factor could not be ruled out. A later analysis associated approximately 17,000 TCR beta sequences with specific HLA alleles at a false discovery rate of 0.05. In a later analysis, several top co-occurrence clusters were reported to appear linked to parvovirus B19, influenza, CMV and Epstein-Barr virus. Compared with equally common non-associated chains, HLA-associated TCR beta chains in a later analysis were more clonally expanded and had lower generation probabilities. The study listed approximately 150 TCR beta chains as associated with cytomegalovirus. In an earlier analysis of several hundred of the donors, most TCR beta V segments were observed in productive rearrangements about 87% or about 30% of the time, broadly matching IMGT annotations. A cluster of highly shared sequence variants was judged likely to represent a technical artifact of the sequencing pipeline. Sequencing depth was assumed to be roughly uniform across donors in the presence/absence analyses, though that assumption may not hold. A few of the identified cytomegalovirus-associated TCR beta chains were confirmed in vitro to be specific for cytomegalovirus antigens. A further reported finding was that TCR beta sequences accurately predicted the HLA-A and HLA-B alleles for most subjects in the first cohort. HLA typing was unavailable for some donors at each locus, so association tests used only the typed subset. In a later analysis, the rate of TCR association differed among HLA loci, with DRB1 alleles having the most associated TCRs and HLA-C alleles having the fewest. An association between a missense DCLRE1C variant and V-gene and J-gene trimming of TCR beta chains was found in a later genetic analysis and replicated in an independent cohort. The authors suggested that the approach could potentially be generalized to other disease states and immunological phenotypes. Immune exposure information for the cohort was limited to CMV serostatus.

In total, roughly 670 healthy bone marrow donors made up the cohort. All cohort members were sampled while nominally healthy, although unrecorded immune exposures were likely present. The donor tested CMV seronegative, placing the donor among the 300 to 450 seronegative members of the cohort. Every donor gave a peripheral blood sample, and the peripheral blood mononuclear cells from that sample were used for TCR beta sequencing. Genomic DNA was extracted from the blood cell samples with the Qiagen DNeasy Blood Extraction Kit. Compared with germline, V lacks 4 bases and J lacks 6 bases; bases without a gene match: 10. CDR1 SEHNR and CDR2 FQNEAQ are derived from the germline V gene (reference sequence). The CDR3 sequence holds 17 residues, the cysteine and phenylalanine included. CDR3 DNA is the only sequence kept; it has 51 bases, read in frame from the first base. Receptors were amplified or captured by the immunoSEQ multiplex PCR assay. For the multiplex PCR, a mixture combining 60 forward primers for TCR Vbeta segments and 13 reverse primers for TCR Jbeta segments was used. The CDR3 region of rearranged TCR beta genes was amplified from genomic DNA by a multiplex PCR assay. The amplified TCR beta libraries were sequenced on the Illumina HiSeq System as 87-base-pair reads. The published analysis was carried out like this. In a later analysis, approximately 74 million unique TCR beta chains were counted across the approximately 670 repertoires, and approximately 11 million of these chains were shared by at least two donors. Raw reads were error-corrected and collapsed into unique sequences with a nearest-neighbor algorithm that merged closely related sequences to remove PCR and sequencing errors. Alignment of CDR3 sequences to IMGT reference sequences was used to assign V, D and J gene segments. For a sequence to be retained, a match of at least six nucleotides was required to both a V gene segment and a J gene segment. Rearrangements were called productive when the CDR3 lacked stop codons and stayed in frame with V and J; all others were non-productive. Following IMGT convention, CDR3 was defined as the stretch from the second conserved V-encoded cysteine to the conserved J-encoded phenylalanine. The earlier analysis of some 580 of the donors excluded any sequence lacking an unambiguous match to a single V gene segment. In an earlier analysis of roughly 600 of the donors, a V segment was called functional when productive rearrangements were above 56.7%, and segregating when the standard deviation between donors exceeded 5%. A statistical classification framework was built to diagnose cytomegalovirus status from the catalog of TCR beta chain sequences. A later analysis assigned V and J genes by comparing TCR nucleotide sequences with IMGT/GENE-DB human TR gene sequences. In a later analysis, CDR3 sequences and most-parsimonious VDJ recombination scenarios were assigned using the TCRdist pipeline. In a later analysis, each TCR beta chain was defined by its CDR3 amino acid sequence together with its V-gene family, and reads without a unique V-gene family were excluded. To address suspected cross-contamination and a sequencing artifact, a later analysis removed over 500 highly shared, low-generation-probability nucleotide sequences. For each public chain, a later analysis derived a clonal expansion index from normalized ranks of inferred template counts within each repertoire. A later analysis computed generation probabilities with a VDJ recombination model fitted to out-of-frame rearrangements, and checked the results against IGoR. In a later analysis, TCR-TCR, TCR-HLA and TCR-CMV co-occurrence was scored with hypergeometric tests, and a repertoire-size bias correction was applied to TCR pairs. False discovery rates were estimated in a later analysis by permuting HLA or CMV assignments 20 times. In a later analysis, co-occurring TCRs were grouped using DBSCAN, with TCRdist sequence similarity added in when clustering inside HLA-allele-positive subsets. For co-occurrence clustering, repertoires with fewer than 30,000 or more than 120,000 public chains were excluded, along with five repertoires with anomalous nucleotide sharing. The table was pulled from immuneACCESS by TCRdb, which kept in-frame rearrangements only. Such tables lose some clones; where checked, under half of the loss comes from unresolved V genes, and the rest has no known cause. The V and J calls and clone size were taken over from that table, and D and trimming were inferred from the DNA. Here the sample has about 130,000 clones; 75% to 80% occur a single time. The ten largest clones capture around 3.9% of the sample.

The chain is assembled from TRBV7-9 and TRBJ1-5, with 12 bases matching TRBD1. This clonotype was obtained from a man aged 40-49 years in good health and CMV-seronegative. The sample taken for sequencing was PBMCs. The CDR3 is CASSSGTGGVDGQPQHF. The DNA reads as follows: TGTGCCAGCAGCTCCGGGACAGGGGGCGTAGACGGTCAGCCCCAGCATTTT. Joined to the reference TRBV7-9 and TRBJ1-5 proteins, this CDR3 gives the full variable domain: DTGVSQNPRHKITKRGQNVTFRCDPISEHNRLYWYRQTLGQGPEFLTYFQNEAQLEKSRLLSDRFSAERPKGSFSTLEIQRTEQGDSAMYLCASSSGTGGVDGQPQHFGDGTRLSIL.